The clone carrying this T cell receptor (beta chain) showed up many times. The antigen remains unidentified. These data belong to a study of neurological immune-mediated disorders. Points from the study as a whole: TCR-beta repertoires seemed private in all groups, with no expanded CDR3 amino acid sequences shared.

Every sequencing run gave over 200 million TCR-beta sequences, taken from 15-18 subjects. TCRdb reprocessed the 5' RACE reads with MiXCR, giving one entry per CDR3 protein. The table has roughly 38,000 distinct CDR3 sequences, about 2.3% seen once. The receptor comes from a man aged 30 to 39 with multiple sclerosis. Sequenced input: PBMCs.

The chain's CDR3 is CASSPGTDQETQYF. The DNA for the CDR3 is TGCGCCAGCAGTCCCGGGACAGACCAAGAGACCCAGTACTTC. This rearrangement joins TRBV5-1 to TRBJ2-5, with 7 bases aligning to TRBD1. The CDR3 consists of 14 residues. J was trimmed by 0 bases and V by 5 bases; bases with no gene match: 4. The germline V gene encodes CDR1 SGHRS and CDR2 YFSETQ.